Listed below are T cell receptor beta chains from one sample, sequenced in a study of spatial heterogeneity in lung cancer. MiXCR, run by TCRdb on the 5' RACE reads, gives a single entry per CDR3 protein. The profile shows 12,000 or so distinct CDR3 sequences, roughly an eighth of them singletons. The sequencing here drew on PBMCs, taken at surgery. These receptors all come from a female donor with early-stage non-small cell lung cancer. CDR3s leave out the opening cysteine and the closing phenylalanine or tryptophan.

J gene: TRBJ2-7
V gene: TRBV29-1
CDR3 protein: SVAGTSGDYEQY

J gene: TRBJ2-5
V gene: TRBV6-1
CDR3 protein: ASSEFGRDRAFQETQY

J gene: TRBJ1-1
V gene: TRBV5-4
CDR3 protein: ASTPTATARGSTEAF

J gene: TRBJ1-4
V gene: TRBV7-2
CDR3 protein: ASSRSGQVFNEKLF

J gene: TRBJ2-7
V gene: TRBV5-5
CDR3 protein: ASSFDAAGGAQSKY

J gene: TRBJ2-5
V gene: TRBV29-1
CDR3 protein: SVVGGGPPQETQY

J gene: TRBJ2-3
V gene: TRBV30
CDR3 protein: AWRGRSTDTQY

J gene: TRBJ1-1
V gene: TRBV29-1
CDR3 protein: SVAGSNTEAF

J gene: TRBJ2-1
V gene: TRBV7-2
CDR3 protein: ASSADRRNEQF

J gene: TRBJ1-1
V gene: TRBV7-9
CDR3 protein: ASSLAVGRGRPFGTEAF

J gene: TRBJ2-2
V gene: TRBV7-9
CDR3 protein: ASTKVAGYTGELF

J gene: TRBJ2-2
V gene: TRBV5-1
CDR3 protein: ASSFTGLPGELF

J gene: TRBJ2-7
V gene: TRBV6-5
CDR3 protein: ASSFGTGRSYEQY

J gene: TRBJ2-5
V gene: TRBV14
CDR3 protein: ASSQETQY

J gene: TRBJ2-5
V gene: TRBV30
CDR3 protein: AWNVGQETQY

J gene: TRBJ1-5
V gene: TRBV7-9
CDR3 protein: ASSLGRSTGWDQPQH

J gene: TRBJ2-1
V gene: TRBV19
CDR3 protein: ASSISQGNEQF

J gene: TRBJ1-2
V gene: TRBV4-1
CDR3 protein: ASSQATPDGGYT

J gene: TRBJ2-1
V gene: TRBV7-9
CDR3 protein: ASSPGPTYNEQF

J gene: TRBJ2-2
V gene: TRBV29-1
CDR3 protein: SVEQNTGELF